The clone carrying this TCR beta chain was counted once. Primers targeting TRAV and TRBV primed first-strand cDNA, covering alpha and beta chains. TCRs underwent around 20 PCR cycles of amplification with a constant-region primer and V-primer adapter. TCRdb passed the reads through MiXCR, listing each CDR3 protein once. The repertoire consists of 64,000 or so distinct CDR3 sequences, with roughly 30% occurring once and the leading ten covering 11%. This sample is drawn from a study of low-dose radiotherapy and immunotherapy resistance in tumors. About the study: The patients were given nivolumab 240 mg every two weeks and ipilimumab 1 mg/kg every six weeks, through an intravenous route.

This CDR3 contains 17 residues. Regarding time point: before trial treatment. The V gene is TRBV21-1, the J gene TRBJ1-1; the table's D call of TRBD1 was not tested on the DNA. TRBV21-1 is annotated as a pseudogene. Sequenced material: PBMCs, taken before treatment. The TCR originated in a female donor with ovarian cancer. The CDR3 loop is CASSKEEGDRADTEAFF. The CDR3 DNA reads as TGTGCCAGCAGCAAAGAAGAGGGGGACAGGGCGGACACTGAAGCTTTCTTT.